This T cell receptor (beta chain) derives from a study of cytomegalovirus exposure and HLA in healthy donors. Findings of the study overall: TCR beta sequences reportedly predicted the HLA-A and HLA-B alleles of most subjects accurately. Reportedly, a later analysis found an Asian-associated ancestry cluster had fewer N-insertions than the approximately 700-donor mean. A missense DCLRE1C variant was associated with V- and J-gene trimming of TCR beta chains in a later analysis, and an independent cohort replicated the association. Analysis performed later found 15,000 or so TCR beta sequences associated with HLA alleles at 0.05 false discovery rate.

Only a few counts were recorded for this clone. The antigen is unknown. Primers: 60 Vbeta forward and 13 Jbeta reverse. Profiled with immunoSEQ multiplex PCR; TCRdb holds only in-frame clones, not every one. The sample lists 120,000 or so clones, over 6.5% occurring once. CDR3 length: 15 amino acids. V gave up 3 bases and J gave up 6 bases; unmatched junction bases: 9. From germline, CDR1 is KGHSH and CDR2 LQKENI. The sequencing sample was made of PBMCs. The chain couples TRBV18 to TRBJ1-2; TRBD1 aligns across 8 bases. The source is a woman between 40 and 50 years old in good health and CMV-seropositive. DNA of the CDR3: TGTGCCAGCTCACCTAAGGACAGGGAGACGGATGGCTACACCTTC. Its protein product is CASSPKDRETDGYTF.